Below, one T cell receptor (beta chain) is given with its context. The antigen remains unidentified. This record comes from a study of cytomegalovirus exposure and HLA in healthy donors. The study's findings and limits: It was shown in a later analysis that HLA-associated TCR beta chains were more clonally expanded than other, equally common chains. Earlier results showed most TCR beta V segments being productive about 87% or about 30% of the time.

J lost 4 bases, V lost 1 base, and 11 bases had no gene match. Per the germline V gene, CDR1 is KGHSH and CDR2 is LQKENI. This CDR3 spans 17 amino acids. With 60 Vbeta and 13 Jbeta primers, the PCR was carried out. Per the study methods: In a later analysis, some 11 million of tens of millions of unique beta chains occurred in at least two donors. This table comes from immunoSEQ multiplex PCR, and its TCRdb copy is limited to in-frame clones, with some not included. D and trimming were read from the DNA, whereas the V and J calls and clone size are those reported in that table. This specimen shows about 170,000 clones; the ten leading clones hold 0.7% to 0.8%.

What was sequenced was PBMCs. The sequence came from a woman between 18 and 30 years old in good health and CMV-seropositive. The chain links TRBV18 to TRBJ2-7, with 9 positions matching TRBD2. The CDR3 region has the DNA TGTGCCAGCTCACCACTGGGTGTAGCGGGAGTGGGGTACGAGCAGTACTTC. Translated: CASSPLGVAGVGYEQYF.